This T cell receptor (beta chain) appears in the sequencing data of a study of T cell responses to AZD1222 COVID-19 vaccine (dated by TCRdb to 2020 to 2023). General notes on the study: AZD1222 recipients given second doses at about 4 weeks or at about 12 weeks were pooled, since spike-specific TCR depth and breadth were not found to differ between the two schedules. A total of 230 to 250 trial participants underwent TCR sequencing, of whom nearly 210 had received two doses of AZD1222 and 26 had received two doses of the MenACWY control vaccine. Enrollment into the trials was organized by age into subgroups of 18-55, 56-69 and 70-plus years, and those subgroups contained about 150, 27 and 61 TCR-sequenced participants, respectively. Findings and caveats that apply to the study as a whole: The 56-69-year group was small, and its depth increase did not reach significance, likely because of low power. Most participants were white British and females outnumbered males, and the authors suggested that clonal diversity may have been underestimated. After two AZD1222 doses, both the breadth and the depth of spike-specific TCRs were significantly higher than at day 0 and than in MenACWY recipients. Conclusions about previously exposed vaccinees are limited because only five or six AZD1222 recipients were SARS-CoV-2 seropositive at baseline. Epitopes outside the regions mutated in the B.1.351 and B.1.1.7 variants were reportedly recognized by nearly half of the unique spike-specific TCRs. CD4 TCRs associated with the vaccine covered the entire spike protein, and the dominant responses were in regions 160-218 and 743-854. Because no day 14 peak-response samples were available, the repertoires could be characterized only after the peak T cell response.

The CDR3 regions of human TCRbeta chains were analyzed by immunosequencing. In the authors' own workflow: Repertoire TCRs were checked for matches against a reference library of SARS-CoV-2-specific TCRs that had been generated using the MIRA antigen-specificity platform. Breadth meant the fraction of unique TCRs that were SARS-CoV-2-associated, whereas depth meant the fraction of total T cells that were SARS-CoV-2-associated. Using the MIRA data, every spike-specific TCR was mapped to the spike region that the TCR reacted to and assigned to either a CD4 or a CD8 class. Log10-transformed breadth and depth values were compared by one-way ANOVA with Sidak's multiple comparisons tests. The source is immuneACCESS, and TCRdb retained only in-frame sequences with V and J called. Part of the clones is not carried over; for the studies checked, unresolved V genes explain less than half of this, and the remainder is unexplained. That table supplies the V and J calls and clone size; D and trimming were determined from the DNA. In this sample the table shows over 100,000 clones, 90% to 95% of which occur a single time. Approximately 4.8% of the sample is taken by the ten largest.

As concerns this clone: The antigen it binds to is not known. There are no base qualities to consult, and no much larger clone falls within one base.

The label giving this sample's time point can be read as: baseline before first vaccination. Samples from vaccinated people were obtained from the UK trials COV001 and COV002, which included a single-blind randomized controlled phase 2/3 trial of AZD1222 (ChAdOx1 nCoV-19) in healthy adults. For TCRbeta chain sequencing, PBMC samples were collected from trial participants at day 0 and at day 28 after the second dose. The starting material was peripheral blood, obtained on day 0 of AZD1222 vaccination. The clonotype was recovered from an adult in good health.

CDR3 protein: CASSRGIGEQFF. Here is the DNA: TGTGCCAGCAGCCGGGGTATTGGTGAGCAGTTCTTC. This chain is built from TRBV28 and TRBJ2-1, with TRBD2 as a weak D call on 5 bases. V is shortened by 6 bases, J by 9 bases, and the region joining them spans 12 bases. Inclusive of the bounding cysteine and phenylalanine, the CDR3 is 12 residues long. The sequence is cut down to CDR3 DNA, 36 bases in frame from base 1. The germline V gene specifies MDHEN as CDR1 and SYDVKM as CDR2.